This T cell receptor beta chain was recovered during a study of blood T cell repertoires in COVID-19. Method: immunoSEQ multiplex PCR; TCRdb's copy keeps in-frame clones and lacks some. The table shows some 98,000 clones, with over 70% occurring only once. This CDR3 spans 13 amino acids. Trimming shortened V by 0 bases and J by 6 bases, and 8 bases separated the two germline ends. Germline V gene sequence: CDR1 WNHNN, CDR2 SYGVQD (reference sequence). The TCR was taken from a human donor in a cohort sampled during active COVID-19. The chain has TRBV10-1 and TRBJ1-1, with D perhaps matching TRBD1 (5 bases). The source material was peripheral blood. The chain's CDR3 is CASSESSRAEAFF. The CDR3 nucleotides read TGCGCCAGCAGTGAGTCGAGCAGGGCTGAAGCTTTCTTT.